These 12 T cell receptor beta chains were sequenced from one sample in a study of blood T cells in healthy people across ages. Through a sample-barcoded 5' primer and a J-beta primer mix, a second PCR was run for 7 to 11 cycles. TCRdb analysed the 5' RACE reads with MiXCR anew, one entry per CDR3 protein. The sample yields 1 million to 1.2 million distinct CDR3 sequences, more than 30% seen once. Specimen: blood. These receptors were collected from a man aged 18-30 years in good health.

CDR3 DNA sequence: TGTGCCAGCAGTGAAGCGCGCAGGGATCAGCCCCAGCATTTT. Translation: CASSEARRDQPQHF. The chain employs TRBV2 and TRBJ1-5; perhaps TRBD1 as D (5 bases). From germline, CDR1 is SNHLY and CDR2 FYNNEI. The CDR3 consists of 14 residues. The V end was cut by 0 bases, the J end by 5 bases, with 8 bases between.

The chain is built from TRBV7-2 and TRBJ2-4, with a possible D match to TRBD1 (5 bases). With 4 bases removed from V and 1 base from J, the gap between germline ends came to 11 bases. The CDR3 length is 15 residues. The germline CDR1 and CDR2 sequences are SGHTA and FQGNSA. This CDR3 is CASSSQGMAKNIQYF. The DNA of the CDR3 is TGTGCCAGCAGCTCCCAGGGAATGGCCAAAAACATTCAGTACTTC.

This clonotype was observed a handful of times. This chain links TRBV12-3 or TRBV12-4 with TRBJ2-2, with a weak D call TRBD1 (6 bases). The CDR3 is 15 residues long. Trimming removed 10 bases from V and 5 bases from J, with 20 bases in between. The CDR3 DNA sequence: TGTGCCACCCAGTTTACGGAAACAGGGACCGGGGAGCTGTTTTTT. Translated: CATQFTETGTGELFF.

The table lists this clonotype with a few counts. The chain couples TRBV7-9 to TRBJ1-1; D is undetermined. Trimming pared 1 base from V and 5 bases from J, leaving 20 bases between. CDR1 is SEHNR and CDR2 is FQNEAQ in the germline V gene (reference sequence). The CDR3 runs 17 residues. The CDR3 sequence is CASSLVSRLWSKTEAFF. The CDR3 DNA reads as TGTGCCAGCAGCTTAGTCAGCCGTTTGTGGTCGAAAACTGAAGCTTTCTTT.

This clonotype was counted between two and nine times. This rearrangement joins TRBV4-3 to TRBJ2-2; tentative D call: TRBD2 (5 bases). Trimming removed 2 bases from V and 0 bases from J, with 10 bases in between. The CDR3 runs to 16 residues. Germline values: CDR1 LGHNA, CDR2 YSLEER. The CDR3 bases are TGCGCCAGCAGCCAATCTTTCGGGGCGAACACCGGGGAGCTGTTTTTT. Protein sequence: CASSQSFGANTGELFF.

The DNA of the CDR3 is TGCAGCGTTGAAGGGACGGCCAGCATCTATGGCTACACCTTC. Protein: CSVEGTASIYGYTF. The J gene is TRBJ1-2, the V gene TRBV29-1, with no clear D. V was pared by 1 base and J by 4 bases, with 13 bases between. This CDR3 has 14 amino acids. CDR1 and CDR2 (germline): SQVTM, ANQGSEA.

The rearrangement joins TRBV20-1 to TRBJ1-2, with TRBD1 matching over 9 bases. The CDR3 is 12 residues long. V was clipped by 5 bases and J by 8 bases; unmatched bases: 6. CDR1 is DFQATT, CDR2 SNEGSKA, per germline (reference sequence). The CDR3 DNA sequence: TGCAGTGCTCCCCGGGACAGGGTAGGCTACACCTTC. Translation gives CSAPRDRVGYTF.

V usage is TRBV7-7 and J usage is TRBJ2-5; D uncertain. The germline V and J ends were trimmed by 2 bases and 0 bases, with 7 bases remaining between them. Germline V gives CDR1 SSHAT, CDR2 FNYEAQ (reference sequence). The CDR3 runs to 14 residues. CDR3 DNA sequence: TGTGCCAGCAGCTTATCAGCTAACCAAGAGACCCAGTACTTC. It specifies CASSLSANQETQYF.

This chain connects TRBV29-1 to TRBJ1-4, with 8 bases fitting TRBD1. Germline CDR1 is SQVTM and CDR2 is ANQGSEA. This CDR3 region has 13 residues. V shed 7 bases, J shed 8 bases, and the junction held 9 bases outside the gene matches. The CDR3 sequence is CSALTGVGEKLFF. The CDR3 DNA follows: TGCAGCGCCCTGACAGGGGTGGGGGAAAAACTGTTTTTT.

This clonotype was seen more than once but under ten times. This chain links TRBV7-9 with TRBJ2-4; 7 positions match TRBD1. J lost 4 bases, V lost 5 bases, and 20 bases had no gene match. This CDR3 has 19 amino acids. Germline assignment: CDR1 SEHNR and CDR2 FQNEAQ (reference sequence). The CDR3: CASSQSFAVMPGQKNIQYF. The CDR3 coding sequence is TGTGCCAGCAGCCAATCATTCGCCGTAATGCCGGGACAGAAAAACATTCAGTACTTC.

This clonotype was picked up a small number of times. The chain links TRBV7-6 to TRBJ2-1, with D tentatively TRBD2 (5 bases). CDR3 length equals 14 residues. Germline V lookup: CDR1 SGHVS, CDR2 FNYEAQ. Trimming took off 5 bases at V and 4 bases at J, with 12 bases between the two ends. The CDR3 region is CASSPHRDYNEQFF. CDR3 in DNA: TGTGCCAGCAGCCCCCACCGGGATTACAATGAGCAGTTCTTC.

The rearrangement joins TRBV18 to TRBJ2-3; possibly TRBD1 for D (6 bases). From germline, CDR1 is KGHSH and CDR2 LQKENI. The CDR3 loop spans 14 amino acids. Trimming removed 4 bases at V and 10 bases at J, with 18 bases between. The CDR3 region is CASSRDRQDRSQYF. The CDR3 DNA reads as TGTGCCAGCTCACGCGATCGACAGGACCGCTCGCAGTATTTT.